A single sample gave rise to the 17 T cell receptor beta chains below, sequenced in a study of blood T cells in healthy people across ages. Primed by a sample-barcoded 5' primer and a J-beta primer mix, a second PCR proceeded for about 7 to 11 cycles. TCRdb passed the 5' RACE reads through MiXCR, listing each CDR3 protein once. The sample has roughly 680,000 distinct CDR3 sequences; roughly 20% are singletons. The sequenced material came from blood. Receptors were obtained from an older man in good health.

This clonotype was observed a handful of times. The chain joins TRBV20-1 to TRBJ2-5; 7 nucleotides match TRBD2. Germline-derived CDR1 and CDR2 are DFQATT and SNEGSKA (reference sequence). The CDR3 totals 15 residues. With V trimmed by 4 bases and J by 1 base, 9 bases remained unmatched. Here the CDR3 DNA reads TGCAGTGCTATTTTTGGGGGAGGGCCCCAAGAGACCCAGTACTTC. Translating gives CSAIFGGGPQETQYF.

This chain connects TRBV7-9 to TRBJ2-7; TRBD2 matches at 7 bases. The end of the DNA is better explained by TRBJ2-5, so the J call may be wrong. Germline CDR1 reads SEHNR; CDR2 reads FQNEAQ (reference sequence). The CDR3 has 15 amino acids. The DNA for the CDR3 is TGTGCCAGCAGCTTATCAGCGGGGATCGGGGAGACCCAGTACTTC. Its protein product is CASSLSAGIGETQYF.

The V gene is TRBV6-7, the J gene TRBJ2-5; tentatively, D is TRBD1 (6 bases). TRBV6-7 is noted as an ORF with a role that remains uncertain. Trimming shortened V by 9 bases and J by 5 bases, and 10 bases separated the two germline ends. This CDR3 region has 11 residues. The DNA of the CDR3 is TGTGCCAGACAGGGTGGTGAGACCCAGTACTTC. This codes for CARQGGETQYF.

The sample holds a few counts of this clonotype. V and J are TRBV5-4 and TRBJ2-7; D not resolved. V was cut by 9 bases and J by 0 bases, with 13 bases left in between. The CDR3 sequence is 13 residues long. Germline assignment: CDR1 SGHNT and CDR2 YYREEE (reference sequence). CDR3: CATRAVSSYEQYF. In DNA, the CDR3 is TGTGCCACCCGAGCTGTGAGCTCCTACGAGCAGTACTTC.

Regarding this clonotype: A much more abundant neighbour one base away suggests this may be a read error. This chain joins TRBV28 and TRBJ2-1, with 8 bases fitting TRBD2. This CDR3 contains 16 residues. The ends lost 4 bases at V and 2 bases at J; junction bases unmatched: 7. The V gene's germline CDR1 is MDHEN and CDR2 SYDVKM. CDR3 region: CASSSTSGNPYNEQFF. The CDR3 bases are TGTGCCAGCAGTTCCACTAGCGGAAACCCCTACAATGAGCAGTTCTTC.

The chain carries TRBV29-1 and TRBJ2-1; TRBD2 agrees at 8 bases. CDR3 length: 16 residues. CDR1 and CDR2 from the germline V gene are SQVTM and ANQGSEA. With V trimmed by 0 bases and J by 7 bases, 11 bases remained unmatched. CDR3 sequence: CSVEDRASGSYNEQFF. In nucleotides, the CDR3 is TGCAGCGTTGAAGATAGGGCTAGCGGGTCGTATAATGAGCAGTTCTTC.

The rearrangement links TRBV29-1 to TRBJ1-1; D is uncertain. Germline V CDR1 and CDR2: SQVTM, ANQGSEA. This CDR3 is built from 11 residues. Trimming cost V 4 bases and J 3 bases, with 6 bases left between them. CDR3 DNA: TGCAGCGTTGGTGCGCACACTGAAGCTTTCTTT. Amino acid sequence: CSVGAHTEAFF.

The sample holds a few counts of this clonotype. V is TRBV5-5 and J is TRBJ2-2; 12 nucleotides align to TRBD2. This CDR3 region has 17 residues. CDR1 is SGHKS, CDR2 YYEKEE, per germline (reference sequence). Losses at the gene ends were 4 bases for V and 2 bases for J; bases not matched to a gene: 6. This chain's CDR3 is CASSGTSGRLNTGELFF. The CDR3 region has the DNA TGTGCCAGCAGCGGTACTAGCGGGAGGCTTAACACCGGGGAGCTGTTTTTT.

The chain couples TRBV6-5 to TRBJ2-2; D unclear. V gave up 6 bases and J gave up 1 base, with 12 bases separating them. The germline V gene has CDR1 MNHEY and CDR2 SVGAGI. CDR3 length equals 15 residues. CDR3 in amino acids: CASSPPRLNTGELFF. As DNA, the CDR3 is TGTGCCAGCAGCCCCCCTCGGTTGAACACCGGGGAGCTGTTTTTT.

This clonotype was counted at least ten times. This chain joins TRBV6-6 and TRBJ2-2; 9 bases match TRBD2. With 1 base clipped from V and 1 base from J, the junction kept 1 base outside the gene matches. CDR3 length equals 16 residues. Germline lookup yields CDR1 MNHNY and CDR2 SVGAGI (reference sequence). The CDR3 nucleotides read TGTGCCAGCAGTTACTTTAGCGGGAGGAACACCGGGGAGCTGTTTTTT. It codes for CASSYFSGRNTGELFF.

The chain employs TRBV21-1 and TRBJ2-5; the table calls TRBD1, which could not be checked here. TRBV21-1 is a pseudogene. The CDR3 runs to 17 residues. CDR3 sequence reads: CASSKLETRDREATQYF. The CDR3 nucleotides are TGTGCCAGCAGCAAACTAGAAACCCGGGACAGGGAAGCGACCCAGTACTTC.

V gene TRBV27 combines with J gene TRBJ2-5; D gene unclear. V was cut by 8 bases and J by 4 bases, with 14 bases left in between. The CDR3 is made up of 13 amino acids. Germline CDR1 reads MNHEY; CDR2 reads SMNVEV (reference sequence). The CDR3 spells CASGESLGETQYF. The CDR3 DNA sequence: TGTGCCAGCGGCGAGAGCCTTGGAGAGACCCAGTACTTC.

Only a few counts were recorded for this clonotype. One junction end does not reproduce the germline sequence, and a read error may be involved. The V gene is TRBV7-9, the J gene TRBJ1-1, with D possibly TRBD1 on 6 matching bases. Germline assignment: CDR1 SEHNR and CDR2 FQNEAQ (reference sequence). The CDR3 length is 15 residues. The CDR3 DNA reads TGTGTCAGCAGCTTAGGGGGGGCTGATGGCACTGAAGCTTTCTTT. Its translation: CVSSLGGADGTEAFF.

This clonotype was seen a few times. The rearrangement links TRBV7-3 to TRBJ2-1; the D gene could be TRBD1 or TRBD2 (5 bases each). The germline V gene has CDR1 SGHTA and CDR2 FQGTGA. This CDR3 contains 17 residues. The V gene lost 1 base and the J gene lost 1 base, with 14 bases spanning the gap. The CDR3 here is CASSLSGGTDSYNEQFF. The CDR3 region has the DNA TGTGCCAGCAGCTTAAGTGGTGGGACCGATTCCTACAATGAGCAGTTCTTC.

V is TRBV20-1 and J is TRBJ1-5; D possibly corresponds to TRBD1 (5 bases). The CDR3 has 13 amino acids. V was shortened by 3 bases and J by 6 bases, with 12 bases between the two germline ends. Germline-derived CDR1 and CDR2 are DFQATT and SNEGSKA (reference sequence). CDR3: CSARGGVGQPQHF. The CDR3 bases are TGCAGTGCTAGGGGGGGAGTCGGTCAGCCCCAGCATTTT.

This clonotype was detected ten times or more. The chain uses TRBV20-1 and TRBJ2-5; no clear D. V lost 1 base, J lost 2 bases, and 5 bases lay in between. Germline V gene data show CDR1 as DFQATT and CDR2 as SNEGSKA (reference sequence). This CDR3 is built from 12 residues. The CDR3 protein is CSARASQETQYF. The CDR3 nucleotides are TGCAGTGCTAGAGCGAGTCAAGAGACCCAGTACTTC.

V is TRBV5-1 and J is TRBJ2-5; D may be TRBD1 or TRBD2 (6 bases each). The end of the DNA aligns better with TRBJ2-1, so the J call may be wrong. The germline V gene encodes CDR1 SGHRS and CDR2 YFSETQ. The CDR3 runs to 16 residues. This CDR3 reads CASSLMTGGVVNEQFF. In nucleotides, the CDR3 is TGCGCCAGCAGCTTAATGACAGGCGGGGTGGTCAATGAGCAGTTCTTC.